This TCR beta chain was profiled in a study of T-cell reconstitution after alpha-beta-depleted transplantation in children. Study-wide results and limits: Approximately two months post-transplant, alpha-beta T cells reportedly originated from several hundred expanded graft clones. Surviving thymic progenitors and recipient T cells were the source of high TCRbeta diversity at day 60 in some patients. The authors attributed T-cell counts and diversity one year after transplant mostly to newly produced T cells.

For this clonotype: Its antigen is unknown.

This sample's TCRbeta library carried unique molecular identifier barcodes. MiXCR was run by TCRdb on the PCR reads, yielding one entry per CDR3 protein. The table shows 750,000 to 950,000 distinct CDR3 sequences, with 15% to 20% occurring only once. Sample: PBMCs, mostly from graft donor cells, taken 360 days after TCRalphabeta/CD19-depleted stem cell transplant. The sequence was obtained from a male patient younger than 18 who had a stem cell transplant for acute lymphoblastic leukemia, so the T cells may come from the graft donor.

The CDR3 coding sequence is TGTGCCAGCAGCTCTCTTATAGCGGGAATAAAAGAGACCCAGTACTTC. As protein: CASSSLIAGIKETQYF. The V and J genes are TRBV7-8 and TRBJ2-5; 8 nucleotides match TRBD2. Germline assignment: CDR1 SGHVS and CDR2 FQNEAQ. The ends lost 4 bases at V and 3 bases at J; junction bases unmatched: 10. CDR3 length equals 16 residues.